Following are 20 T cell receptor beta chains from one sample sequenced in a study of regulatory T cells in long-lasting Graves disease (dated by TCRdb to about 2021). The time point label here, explained by the study, means: persistent/refractory GD, antithyroid drugs over 5 years with positive TRAb. For both TCR sequencing and RNA sequencing, RNA was extracted from PBMCs in TRIzol. The receptor library was made with multiplex PCR. TCRdb lists the instrument as Illumina HiSeq 4000. iRepertoire HTBI primers and Arm-PCR amplification of CDR3 regions were used to construct TCR beta libraries. Starting from the raw public reads, TCRdb applied fastp trimming at Q25, assembled clones with MiXCR and retained in-frame beta chains. A single entry per CDR3 protein holds the most common genes and DNA from its merged rows. The sample table shows roughly 700,000 distinct CDR3 sequences, and around 30% are seen once. Together, the top ten hold roughly 41% of the sample.

This material consisted of peripheral blood mononuclear cells (PBMCs), taken when the disease was refractory, from a patient treated with antithyroid drugs. The receptors shown here come from a female donor with Graves disease.

This clonotype appeared many times. This chain uses TRBV28 with TRBJ1-6; 8 bases line up with TRBD1. After removal of 5 bases from V and 2 bases from J, the junction contained 2 bases not matched to a gene. The CDR3 spans 15 residues. Germline CDR1 and CDR2: MDHEN and SYDVKM. The CDR3 DNA reads as TGTGCCAGCAGTGAGGACAGGGCCTATAATTCACCCCTCCACTTT. It yields the protein CASSEDRAYNSPLHF.

This clonotype was seen only a few times. The rearrangement links TRBV12-3 or TRBV12-4 to TRBJ2-7; the D is unclear. V gave up 7 bases and J gave up 6 bases, with 22 bases separating them. The CDR3 has 15 amino acids. Written as DNA, the CDR3 is TGTGCCAGCACCCTTACCGGGTTTTCGCTTTCCGAGCAGTACTTC. Amino acids: CASTLTGFSLSEQYF.

This clonotype was counted only a few times. The chain combines TRBV18 with TRBJ1-4; D is possibly TRBD1 (5 bases). The CDR3 covers 14 residues. Deletions cut 3 bases from V and 8 bases from J, with 13 bases between. From germline, CDR1 is KGHSH and CDR2 LQKENI. The CDR3 reads CASSPDGQREKLFF. CDR3 nucleotides: TGTGCCAGCTCACCTGACGGACAAAGAGAAAAACTGTTTTTT.

This clonotype is a singleton in its sample. This chain uses TRBV15 with TRBJ1-1, with D maybe TRBD1 (5 bases). Germline V gene lookup returns CDR1 LNHNV and CDR2 YYDKDF (reference sequence). CDR3 size: 15 residues. The V end was cut by 0 bases, the J end by 6 bases, with 14 bases between. CDR3 region: CATSRDLQGIAEAFF. The CDR3 DNA is TGTGCCACCAGCAGAGATCTTCAGGGAATCGCTGAAGCTTTCTTT.

Turning to this clonotype: With a much larger clone just one base away, this may be a read error. The V gene is TRBV12-3 or TRBV12-4, the J gene TRBJ2-7, with D possibly being TRBD1 (5 bases). The CDR3 sequence is 14 residues long. CDR3 in DNA: TGTGCCAGCAGCCCTCAGGGTGGGCCATACGAGCGGTACTTC. Translating gives CASSPQGGPYERYF.

The V gene is TRBV5-1, the J gene TRBJ1-2, with unresolved D. CDR1 is SGHRS and CDR2 is YFSETQ in the germline V gene. V was pared by 4 bases and J by 3 bases, with 16 bases between. The CDR3 consists of 15 residues. CDR3 amino acids: CASSSETTVYYGYTF. The CDR3 DNA reads TGCGCCAGCAGCAGCGAAACGACGGTCTACTATGGCTACACCTTC.

This clonotype was observed at least ten times. The chain has TRBV6-1 and TRBJ2-5; D remains ambiguous. CDR3 length: 14 residues. V lost 4 bases to trimming and J lost 5 bases, with 14 bases between them. CDR1 and CDR2 from the germline V gene are MNHNS and SASEGT. The CDR3 DNA sequence: TGTGCCAGCAGTGCGACATTTTTGGGTGAGACCCAGTACTTC. Translating it yields CASSATFLGETQYF.

There are a few counts of this clonotype. This rearrangement joins TRBV9 to TRBJ2-7; 12 bases map to TRBD1. Germline V gene lookup returns CDR1 SGDLS and CDR2 YYNGEE. The junction had 6 bases not matched to a gene; V was cut back by 5 bases and J by 6 bases. The CDR3 covers 14 residues. The CDR3 protein is CASSPGTGGGEQYF. CDR3 coding DNA: TGTGCCAGCAGTCCTGGGACAGGGGGCGGCGAGCAGTACTTC.

The genes are TRBV6-1 and TRBJ1-4; maybe TRBD1 (6 bases). Germline V gene data show CDR1 as MNHNS and CDR2 as SASEGT. The CDR3 extends over 16 amino acids. V lost 5 bases to trimming and J lost 0 bases, with 13 bases between them. CDR3 in amino acids: CASSKYRDATNEKLFF. The CDR3, as DNA: TGTGCCAGCAGTAAATACAGGGATGCAACTAATGAAAAACTGTTTTTT.

In its sample, this clonotype was seen a few times. This sequence joins TRBV10-3 and TRBJ1-6; D not resolved. The germline V gene has CDR1 ENHRY and CDR2 SYGVKD. The CDR3 totals 15 residues. Trimming stripped 4 bases from V and 5 bases from J, with 12 bases between. CDR3 protein: CAISAATGNNSPLHF. CDR3 nucleotide sequence: TGTGCCATCAGTGCCGCAACCGGGAATAATTCACCCCTCCACTTT.

This clonotype was counted many times. The V call is TRBV12-3 or TRBV12-4, the J call TRBJ1-5; D not certain. The CDR3 spans 17 residues. Trimming cost V 1 base and J 0 bases, with 13 bases left between them. CDR3 DNA: TGTGCCAGCAGTTTAGGCCAGAGGGCTTATAGCAATCAGCCCCAGCATTTT. Encoded protein: CASSLGQRAYSNQPQHF.

This clonotype has just a few counts. The rearrangement uses TRBV6-5 and TRBJ2-7; 8 positions match TRBD1. This CDR3 spans 15 amino acids. V lost 2 bases, J lost 4 bases, and 7 bases stayed unmatched. Germline lookup yields CDR1 MNHEY and CDR2 SVGAGI. The CDR3 is CASSYHGTGGYEQYF. In DNA, the CDR3 is TGTGCCAGCAGTTACCACGGGACAGGAGGGTACGAGCAGTACTTC.

Many counts were recorded for this clonotype. The chain couples TRBV12-3 or TRBV12-4 to TRBJ1-2; TRBD1 might be the D (6 bases). V was shortened by 2 bases and J by 7 bases, with 17 bases between the two germline ends. This CDR3 contains 15 residues. CDR3 protein: CASSLPPQGMSGYTF. In nucleotides, the CDR3 is TGTGCCAGCAGTTTACCCCCCCAGGGGATGTCTGGCTACACCTTC.

This clonotype has more than one count but fewer than ten. This chain uses TRBV2 with TRBJ2-7; the D gene is possibly TRBD1 (6 bases). V lost 0 bases to trimming and J lost 1 base, with 13 bases between them. Per the germline V gene, CDR1 is SNHLY and CDR2 is FYNNEI. The CDR3 consists of 16 residues. The DNA of the CDR3 is TGTGCCAGCAGTGAAGCCTCGACAGGTGGGTCCTACGAGCAGTACTTC. Protein: CASSEASTGGSYEQYF.

The chain carries TRBV3-1 and TRBJ1-5; D remains ambiguous. Germline CDR1 and CDR2: LGHDT and YNNKEL (reference sequence). The CDR3 totals 12 residues. V was clipped by 6 bases and J by 10 bases, with 13 bases between them. CDR3 region: CASSFNQGPQHF. The CDR3 nucleotides read TGTGCCAGCAGTTTTAATCAAGGACCCCAGCATTTT.

This clonotype was seen a few times. The V and J genes are TRBV3-1 and TRBJ1-5; tentative D call: TRBD1 (5 bases). Between the trimmed V and J ends, which lost 0 bases and 4 bases, there was a span of 13 bases. CDR1 LGHDT and CDR2 YNNKEL come from the germline V gene (reference sequence). The CDR3 is 16 residues long. CDR3 DNA: TGTGCCAGCAGCCAAGATAGCGGGGCCGGTAATCAGCCCCAGCATTTT. It codes for CASSQDSGAGNQPQHF.

This chain links TRBV29-1 with TRBJ1-1; D unresolved. Trimming took off 7 bases at V and 7 bases at J, with 13 bases between the two ends. Per germline, CDR1 SQVTM and CDR2 ANQGSEA. The CDR3 runs 11 residues. The DNA of the CDR3 is TGCAGCGCTCCCCGGGCGGGTGAAGCTTTCTTT. As protein: CSAPRAGEAFF.

CDR3 region: CASSYSKRDGELFF. CDR3 in DNA: TGTGCCAGCAGTTACTCGAAACGGGACGGGGAGCTGTTTTTT. The chain recombines TRBV6-9 with TRBJ1-1; D perhaps matches TRBD2 (5 bases). TRBJ2-2 explains the end of the DNA better; the J call may be wrong. CDR1 is MNHGY and CDR2 is SVAAGI in the germline V gene. The CDR3 covers 14 residues.

This clonotype was counted ten times or more. CDR3 in DNA: TGTGCCAGCAGTTACGACCCAGGGCTGGCTGAAGCTTTCTTT. This gives the protein CASSYDPGLAEAFF. J is TRBJ1-1 and V is TRBV6-5; the D gene is possibly TRBD1 (5 bases). Trimming stripped 2 bases from V and 6 bases from J, with 13 bases between. The CDR3 loop spans 14 amino acids. Germline loops: CDR1 MNHEY, CDR2 SVGAGI.

Only one count was recorded for this clonotype. A much bigger clone sits one base away, suggesting this may be a read error. The chain uses TRBV6-1 and TRBJ2-5, with TRBD1 identical over 10 bases. The CDR3 has 15 amino acids. Germline V CDR1 and CDR2: MNHNS, SASEGT. The CDR3 reads CASRPGTGEVEIQYF. The CDR3 bases are TGTGCCAGCAGACCAGGGACAGGGGAGGTAGAGATCCAGTACTTC.